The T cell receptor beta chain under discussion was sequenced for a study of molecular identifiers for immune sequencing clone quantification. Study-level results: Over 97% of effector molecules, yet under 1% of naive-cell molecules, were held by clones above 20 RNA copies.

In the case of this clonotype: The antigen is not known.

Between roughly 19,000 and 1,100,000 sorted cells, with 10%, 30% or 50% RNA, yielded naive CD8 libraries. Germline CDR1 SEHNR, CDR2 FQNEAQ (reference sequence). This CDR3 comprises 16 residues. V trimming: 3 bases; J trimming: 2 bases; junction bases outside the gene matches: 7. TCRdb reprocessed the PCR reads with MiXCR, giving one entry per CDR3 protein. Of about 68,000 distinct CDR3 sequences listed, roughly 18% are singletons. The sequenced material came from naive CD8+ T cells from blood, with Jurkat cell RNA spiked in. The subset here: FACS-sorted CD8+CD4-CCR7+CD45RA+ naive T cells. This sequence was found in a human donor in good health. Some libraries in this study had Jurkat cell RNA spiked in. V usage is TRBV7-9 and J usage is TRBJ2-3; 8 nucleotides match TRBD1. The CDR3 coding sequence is TGTGCCAGCAGCTTGAAGACAGGGGAGTTCACAGATACGCAGTATTTT. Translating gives CASSLKTGEFTDTQYF.